This T cell receptor (beta chain) was sequenced during a study of technical replicates of blood from a few donors. Generated by immunoSEQ multiplex PCR, the TCRdb table keeps only in-frame clones and is missing some. The sample records roughly 80,000 clones, 93% being singletons. Trimming took 6 bases from V and 0 from J, leaving 11 bases between them. Germline V gene data show CDR1 as SNHLY and CDR2 as FYNNEI. This CDR3 has 14 amino acids. The chain employs TRBV2 and TRBJ1-1; D gene ambiguous. The clonotype comes from a human donor in good health. Specimen: T cells isolated from PBMCs. This chain's CDR3 is CASSRESMNTEAFF. CDR3 nucleotides: TGTGCCAGCAGCCGGGAATCGATGAACACTGAAGCTTTCTTT.